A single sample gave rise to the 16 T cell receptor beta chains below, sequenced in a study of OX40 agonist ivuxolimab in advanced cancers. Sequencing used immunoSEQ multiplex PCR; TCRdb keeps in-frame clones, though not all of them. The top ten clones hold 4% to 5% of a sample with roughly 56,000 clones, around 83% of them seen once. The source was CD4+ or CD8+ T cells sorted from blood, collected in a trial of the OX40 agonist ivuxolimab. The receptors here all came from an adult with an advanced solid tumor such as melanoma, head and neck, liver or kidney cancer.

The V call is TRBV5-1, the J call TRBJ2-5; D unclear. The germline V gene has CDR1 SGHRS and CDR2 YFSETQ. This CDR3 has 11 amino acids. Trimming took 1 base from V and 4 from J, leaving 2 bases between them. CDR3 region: CASSLRETQYF. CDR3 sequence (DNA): TGCGCCAGCAGCTTGAGAGAGACCCAGTACTTC.

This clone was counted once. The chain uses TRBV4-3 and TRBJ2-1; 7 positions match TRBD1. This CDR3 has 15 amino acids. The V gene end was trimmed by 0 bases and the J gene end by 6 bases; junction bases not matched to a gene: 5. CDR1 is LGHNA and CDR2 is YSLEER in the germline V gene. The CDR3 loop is CASSQDWDRSNEQFF. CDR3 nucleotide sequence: TGCGCCAGCAGCCAAGATTGGGACAGATCCAATGAGCAGTTCTTC.

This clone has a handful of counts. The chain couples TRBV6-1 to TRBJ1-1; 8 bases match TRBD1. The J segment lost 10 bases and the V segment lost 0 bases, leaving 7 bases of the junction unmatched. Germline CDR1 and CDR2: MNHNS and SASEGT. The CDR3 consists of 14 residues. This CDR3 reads CASSEALQGATAFF. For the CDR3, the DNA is TGTGCCAGCAGTGAAGCGCTTCAGGGGGCAACAGCTTTCTTT.

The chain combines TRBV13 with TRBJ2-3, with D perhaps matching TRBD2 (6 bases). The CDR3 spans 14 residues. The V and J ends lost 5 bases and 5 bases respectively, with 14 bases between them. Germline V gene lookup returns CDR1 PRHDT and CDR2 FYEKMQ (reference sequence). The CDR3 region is CASSPGLLGDTQYF. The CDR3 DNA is TGTGCCAGCAGCCCGGGACTGTTGGGAGATACGCAGTATTTT. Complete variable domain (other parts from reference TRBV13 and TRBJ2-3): AAGVIQSPRHLIKEKRETATLKCYPIPRHDTVYWYQQGPGQDPQFLISFYEKMQSDKGSIPDRFSAQQFSDYHSELNMSSLELGDSALYFCASSPGLLGDTQYFGPGTRLTVL.

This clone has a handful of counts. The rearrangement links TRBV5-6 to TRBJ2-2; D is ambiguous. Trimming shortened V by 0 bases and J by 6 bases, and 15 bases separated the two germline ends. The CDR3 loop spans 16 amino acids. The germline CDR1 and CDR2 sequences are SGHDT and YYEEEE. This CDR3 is CASSLEGFGLAGELFF. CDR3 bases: TGTGCCAGCAGCTTGGAGGGTTTCGGATTGGCCGGGGAGCTGTTTTTT.

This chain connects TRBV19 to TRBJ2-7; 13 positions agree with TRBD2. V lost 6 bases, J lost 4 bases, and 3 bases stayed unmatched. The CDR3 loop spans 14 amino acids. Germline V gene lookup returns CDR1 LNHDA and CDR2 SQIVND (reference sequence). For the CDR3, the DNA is TGTGCCAGTAGCCCGACTAGCGGGAGGTACGAGCAGTACTTC. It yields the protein CASSPTSGRYEQYF.

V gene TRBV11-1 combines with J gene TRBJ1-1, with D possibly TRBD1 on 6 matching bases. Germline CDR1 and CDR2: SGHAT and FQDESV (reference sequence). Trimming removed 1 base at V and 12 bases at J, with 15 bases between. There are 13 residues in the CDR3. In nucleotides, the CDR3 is TGTGCCAGCAGCTTAGAAGGCAGGGGCAAAACTTTCTTT. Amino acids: CASSLEGRGKTFF. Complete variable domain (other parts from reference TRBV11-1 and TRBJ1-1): EAEVAQSPRYKITEKSQAVAFWCDPISGHATLYWYRQILGQGPELLVQFQDESVVDDSQLPKDRFSAERLKGVDSTLKIQPAELGDSAMYLCASSLEGRGKTFFGQGTRLTVV.

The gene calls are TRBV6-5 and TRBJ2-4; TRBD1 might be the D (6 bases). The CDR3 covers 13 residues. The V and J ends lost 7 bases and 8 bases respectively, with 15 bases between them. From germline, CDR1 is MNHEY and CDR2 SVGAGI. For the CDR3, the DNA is TGTGCCAGCAAGGGACATCCTGAGGACATTCAGTACTTC. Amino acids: CASKGHPEDIQYF.

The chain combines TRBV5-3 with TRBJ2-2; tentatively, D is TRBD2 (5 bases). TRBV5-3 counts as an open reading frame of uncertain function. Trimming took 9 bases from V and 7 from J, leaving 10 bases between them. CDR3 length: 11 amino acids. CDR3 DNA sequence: TGTGCCATCCCTAGCAACGGGGAGCTGTTTTTT. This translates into CAIPSNGELFF.

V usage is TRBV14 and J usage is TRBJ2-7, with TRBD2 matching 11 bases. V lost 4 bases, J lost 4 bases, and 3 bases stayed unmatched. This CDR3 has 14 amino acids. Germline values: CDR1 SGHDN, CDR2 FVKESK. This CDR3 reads CASSLGLAGYEQYF. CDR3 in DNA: TGTGCCAGCAGCCTCGGACTAGCGGGTTACGAGCAGTACTTC.

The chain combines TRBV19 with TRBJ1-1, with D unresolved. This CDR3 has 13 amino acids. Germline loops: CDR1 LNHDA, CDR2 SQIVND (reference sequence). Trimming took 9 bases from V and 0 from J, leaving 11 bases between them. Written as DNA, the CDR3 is TGTGCCAGCAGGACGGAAATGAACACTGAAGCTTTCTTT. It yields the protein CASRTEMNTEAFF.

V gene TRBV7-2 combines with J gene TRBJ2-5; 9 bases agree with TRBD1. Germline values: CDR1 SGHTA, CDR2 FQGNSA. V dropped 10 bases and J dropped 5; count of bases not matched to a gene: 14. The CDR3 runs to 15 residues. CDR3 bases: TGTGCCACCTCAAGGGACAGGGCGAGTAGGGAGACCCAGTACTTC. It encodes CATSRDRASRETQYF.

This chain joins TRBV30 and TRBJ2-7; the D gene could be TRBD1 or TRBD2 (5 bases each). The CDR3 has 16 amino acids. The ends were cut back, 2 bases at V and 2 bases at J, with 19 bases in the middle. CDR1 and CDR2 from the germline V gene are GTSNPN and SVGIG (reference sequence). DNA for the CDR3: TGTGCCTGGAGTTCCCAGGCGAGGGGTCACCCCTACGAGCAGTACTTC. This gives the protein CAWSSQARGHPYEQYF.

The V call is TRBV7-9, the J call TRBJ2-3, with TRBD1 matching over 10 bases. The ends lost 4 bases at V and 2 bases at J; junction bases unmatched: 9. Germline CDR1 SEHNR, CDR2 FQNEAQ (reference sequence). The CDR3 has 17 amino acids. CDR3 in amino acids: CASSSDRGLKFTDTQYF. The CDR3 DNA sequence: TGTGCCAGCAGCTCAGACAGGGGGCTAAAGTTCACAGATACGCAGTATTTT.

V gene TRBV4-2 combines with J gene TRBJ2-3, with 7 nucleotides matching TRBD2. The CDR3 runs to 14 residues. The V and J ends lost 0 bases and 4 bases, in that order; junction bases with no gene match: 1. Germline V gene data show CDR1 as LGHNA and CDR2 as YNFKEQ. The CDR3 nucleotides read TGTGCCAGCAGCCAAGAGAGCGGGGCAGATACGCAGTATTTT. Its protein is CASSQESGADTQYF.

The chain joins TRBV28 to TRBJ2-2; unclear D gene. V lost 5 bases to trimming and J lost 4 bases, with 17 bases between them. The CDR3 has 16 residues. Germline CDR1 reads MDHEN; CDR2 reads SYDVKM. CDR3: CASSPATTLATGELFF. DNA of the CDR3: TGTGCCAGCAGTCCAGCCACGACGCTTGCCACCGGGGAGCTGTTTTTT.